Presented here are 4 T cell receptor beta chains from one specimen sequenced in a study of CD8 T cells in ankylosing spondylitis. TCRdb redid the calling of the 5' RACE reads with MiXCR, one entry per CDR3 protein. There are about 230,000 distinct CDR3 sequences in the sample; over 7% occur only once, and around 4.4% lies in the top ten. Sequenced input: blood, either unsorted or a sorted T cell fraction (not recorded which). These receptors were obtained from a female donor with ankylosing spondylitis or in good health (not recorded which).

This clonotype showed up just a few times. DNA of the CDR3: TGCAGTGCTAGCAGGACAGGGGGTCGTAACACTGAAGCTTTCTTT. This codes for CSASRTGGRNTEAFF. The chain employs TRBV20-1 and TRBJ1-1; 10 bases line up with TRBD1. CDR3 length equals 15 residues. V shed 3 bases, J shed 2 bases, and the junction held 6 bases outside the gene matches. Germline-derived CDR1 and CDR2 are DFQATT and SNEGSKA (reference sequence).

This clonotype was detected ten times or more. V is TRBV7-8 and J is TRBJ2-2, with TRBD2 identical over 8 bases. CDR1 and CDR2 from the germline V gene are SGHVS and FQNEAQ. The CDR3 loop spans 14 amino acids. Trimming at V came to 3 bases and at J to 6 bases, leaving 3 bases not matched to a gene. This chain's CDR3 is CASSLRLASGELFF. In nucleotides, the CDR3 is TGTGCCAGCAGCTTGAGACTAGCGTCCGGGGAGCTGTTTTTT.

This clonotype was counted ten times or more. The J gene is TRBJ2-3, the V gene TRBV20-1; D unclear. This CDR3 is built from 14 residues. V was shortened by 5 bases and J by 4 bases, with 16 bases between the two germline ends. From germline, CDR1 is DFQATT and CDR2 SNEGSKA (reference sequence). The chain's CDR3 is CSALGNSAADTQYF. CDR3 sequence (DNA): TGCAGTGCTTTGGGCAACAGCGCGGCAGATACGCAGTATTTT.

This clonotype occurred many times. This chain joins TRBV4-3 and TRBJ1-2, with a weak D call TRBD1 (6 bases). Germline loops: CDR1 LGHNA, CDR2 YSLEER. The CDR3 is made up of 15 amino acids. The germline V and J ends were trimmed by 1 base and 3 bases, with 12 bases remaining between them. CDR3 in DNA: TGCGCCAGCAGCCAAGTCTTACAGGGCCACTATGGCTACACCTTC. Amino acids: CASSQVLQGHYGYTF.